The clone carrying this T cell receptor (beta chain) was seen ten or more times. Its antigen is not identified. MiXCR was run by TCRdb on the RACE reads, yielding one entry per CDR3 protein. Here the sample spans just over 350,000 distinct CDR3 sequences, over 6% being singletons. These data belong to a study of human T cells and chemical hapten exposure. About the study: There were per-sample TCR yield variations, arising mainly from small pooled library volume differences.

Germline CDR1 SEHNR, CDR2 FQNEAQ (reference sequence). The length of the CDR3 is 16 residues. Deletions cut 0 bases from V and 3 bases from J, with 12 bases between. Time point in this sample: patch test 2, 6 weeks after DPC sensitization. Specified treatment: therapeutic diphenylcyclopropenone sensitization with weekly scalp DPC. General study findings and limits: Expanded TCRs made up significantly more big CDR3 similarity clusters than controls did. No shift was seen in TCRs above 1 in 1000 frequency with DPC sensitization.

The TCR was taken from a woman younger than 35 with alopecia areata. Some clones in this sample may be carry-over from other donors' samples. This chain uses TRBV7-9 with TRBJ2-1; tentatively, D is TRBD2 (5 bases). Sequencing was performed on whole blood, taken in connection with sensitization to the hapten diphenylcyclopropenone (DPC). This CDR3 is CASSLAPGSDYNEQFF. The CDR3 region has the DNA TGTGCCAGCAGCTTAGCTCCGGGGTCGGACTACAATGAGCAGTTCTTC. Full variable domain (missing parts from reference TRBV7-9 and TRBJ2-1): DTGVSQNPRHKITKRGQNVTFRCDPISEHNRLYWYRQTLGQGPEFLTYFQNEAQLEKSRLLSDRFSAERPKGSFSTLEIQRTEQGDSAMYLCASSLAPGSDYNEQFFGPGTRLTVL.